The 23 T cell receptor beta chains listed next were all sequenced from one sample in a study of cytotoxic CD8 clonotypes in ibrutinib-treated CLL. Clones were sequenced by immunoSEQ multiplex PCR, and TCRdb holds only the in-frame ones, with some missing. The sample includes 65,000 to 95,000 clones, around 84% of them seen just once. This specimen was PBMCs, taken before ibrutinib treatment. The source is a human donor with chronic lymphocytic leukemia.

The CDR3 loop is CASYYDRALFF. CDR3 coding DNA: TGTGCCAGCTACTACGACAGGGCACTGTTTTTT. V and J are TRBV7-9 and TRBJ1-4, with 7 bases that match TRBD1. Germline CDR1 and CDR2: SEHNR and FQNEAQ (reference sequence). CDR3 length: 11 residues. V shed 8 bases and J 13 bases; nucleotides not matched to a gene: 7.

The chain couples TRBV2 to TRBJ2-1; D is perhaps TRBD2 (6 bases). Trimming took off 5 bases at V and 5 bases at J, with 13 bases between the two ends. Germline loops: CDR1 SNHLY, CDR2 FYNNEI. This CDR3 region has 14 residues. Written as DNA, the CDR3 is TGTGCCAGCAGTCTTAGACTAGAGAACAATGAGCAGTTCTTC. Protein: CASSLRLENNEQFF.

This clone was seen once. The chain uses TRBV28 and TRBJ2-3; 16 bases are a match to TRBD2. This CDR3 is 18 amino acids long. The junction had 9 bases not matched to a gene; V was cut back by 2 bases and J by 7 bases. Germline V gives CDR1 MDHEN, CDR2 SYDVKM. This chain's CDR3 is CASSLPGLAGGPRNTQYF. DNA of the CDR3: TGTGCCAGCAGTTTACCGGGACTAGCGGGAGGGCCTAGAAATACGCAGTATTTT. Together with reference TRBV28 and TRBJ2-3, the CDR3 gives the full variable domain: DVKVTQSSRYLVKRTGEKVFLECVQDMDHENMFWYRQDPGLGLRLIYFSYDVKMKEKGDIPEGYSVSREKKERFSLILESASTNQTSMYLCASSLPGLAGGPRNTQYFGPGTRLTVL.

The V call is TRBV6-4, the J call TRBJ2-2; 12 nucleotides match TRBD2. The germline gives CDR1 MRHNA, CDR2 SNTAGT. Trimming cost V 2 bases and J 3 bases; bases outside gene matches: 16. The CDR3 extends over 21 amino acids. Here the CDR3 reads CASSDKVDPSGRDRHTGELFF. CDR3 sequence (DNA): TGTGCCAGCAGTGACAAGGTGGATCCTAGCGGGAGGGATAGGCACACCGGGGAGCTGTTTTTT.

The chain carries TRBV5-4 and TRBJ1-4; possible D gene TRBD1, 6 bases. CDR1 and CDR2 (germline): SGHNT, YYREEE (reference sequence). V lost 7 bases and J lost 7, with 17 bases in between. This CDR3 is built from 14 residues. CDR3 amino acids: CASGPTGSGEKLFF. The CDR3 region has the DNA TGTGCCAGCGGACCCACAGGGTCGGGTGAAAAACTGTTTTTT.

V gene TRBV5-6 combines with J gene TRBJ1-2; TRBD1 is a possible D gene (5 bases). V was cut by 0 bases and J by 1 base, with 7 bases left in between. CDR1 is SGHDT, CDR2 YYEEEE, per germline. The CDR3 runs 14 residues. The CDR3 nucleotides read TGTGCCAGCAGCTTGGTTCAGGGTAACTATGGCTACACCTTC. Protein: CASSLVQGNYGYTF.

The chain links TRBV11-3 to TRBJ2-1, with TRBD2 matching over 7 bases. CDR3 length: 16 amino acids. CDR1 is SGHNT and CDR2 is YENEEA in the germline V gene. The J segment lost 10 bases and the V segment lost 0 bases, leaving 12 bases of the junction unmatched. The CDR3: CASSLDRVAGNGEQFF. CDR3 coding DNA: TGTGCCAGCAGCTTAGATAGGGTAGCGGGCAATGGAGAGCAGTTCTTC.

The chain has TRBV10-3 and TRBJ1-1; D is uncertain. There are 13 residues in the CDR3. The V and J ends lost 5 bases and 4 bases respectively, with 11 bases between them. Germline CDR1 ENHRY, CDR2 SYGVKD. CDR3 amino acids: CAISPQEGTEAFF. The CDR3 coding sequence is TGTGCCATCAGTCCCCAGGAGGGCACTGAAGCTTTCTTT.

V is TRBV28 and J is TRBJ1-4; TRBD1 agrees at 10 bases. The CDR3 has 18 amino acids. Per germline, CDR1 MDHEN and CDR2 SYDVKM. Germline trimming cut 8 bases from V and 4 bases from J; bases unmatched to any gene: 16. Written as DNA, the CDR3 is TGTGCCAGCGGGTACTCGGGACAGGGGATGGGGGTTAATGAAAAACTGTTTTTT. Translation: CASGYSGQGMGVNEKLFF.

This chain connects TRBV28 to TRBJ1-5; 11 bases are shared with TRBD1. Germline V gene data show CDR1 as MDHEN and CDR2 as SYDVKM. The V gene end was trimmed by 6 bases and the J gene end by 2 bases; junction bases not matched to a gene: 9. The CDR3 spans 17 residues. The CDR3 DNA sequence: TGTGCCAGCAGCCCAGGGACAGGGGGTTTTCGCAATCAGCCCCAGCATTTT. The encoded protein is CASSPGTGGFRNQPQHF.

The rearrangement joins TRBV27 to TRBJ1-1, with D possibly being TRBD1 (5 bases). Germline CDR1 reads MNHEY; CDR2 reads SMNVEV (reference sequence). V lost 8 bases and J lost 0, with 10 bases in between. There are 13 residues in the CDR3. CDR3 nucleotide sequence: TGTGCCAGCCGATCGACAGTGAACACTGAAGCTTTCTTT. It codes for CASRSTVNTEAFF.

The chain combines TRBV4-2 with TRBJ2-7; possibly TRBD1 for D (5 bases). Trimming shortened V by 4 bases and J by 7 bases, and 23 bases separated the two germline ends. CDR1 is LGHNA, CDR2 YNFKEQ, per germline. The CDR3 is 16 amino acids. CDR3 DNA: TGTGCCAGCAGCCGAGATCCCTCGGCCCTAGGGGATGAGCAGTACTTC. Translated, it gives CASSRDPSALGDEQYF.

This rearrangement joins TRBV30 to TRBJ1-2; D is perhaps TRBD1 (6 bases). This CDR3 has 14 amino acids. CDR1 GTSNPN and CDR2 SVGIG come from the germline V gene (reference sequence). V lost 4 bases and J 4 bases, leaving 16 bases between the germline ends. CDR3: CAWTQGGLGYGYTF. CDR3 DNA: TGTGCCTGGACCCAAGGGGGGTTGGGCTATGGCTACACCTTC.

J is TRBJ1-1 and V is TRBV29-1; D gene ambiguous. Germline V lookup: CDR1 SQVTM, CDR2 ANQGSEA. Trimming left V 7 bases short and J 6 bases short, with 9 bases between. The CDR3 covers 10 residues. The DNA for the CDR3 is TGCAGCGCAGAGGCCGCTGAAGCTTTCTTT. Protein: CSAEAAEAFF.

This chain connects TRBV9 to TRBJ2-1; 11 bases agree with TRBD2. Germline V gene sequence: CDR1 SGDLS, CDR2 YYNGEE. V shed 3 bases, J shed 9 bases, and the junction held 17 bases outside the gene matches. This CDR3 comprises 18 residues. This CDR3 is CASSGKALAGGPMGEQFF. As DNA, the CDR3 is TGTGCCAGCAGCGGTAAAGCCTTAGCGGGAGGGCCGATGGGTGAGCAGTTCTTC.

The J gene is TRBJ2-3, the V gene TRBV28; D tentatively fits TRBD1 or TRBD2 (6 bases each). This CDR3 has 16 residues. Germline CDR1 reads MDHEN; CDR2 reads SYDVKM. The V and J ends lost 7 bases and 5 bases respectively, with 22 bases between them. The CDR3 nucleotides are TGTGCCAGCACCTCAATGGAGGGGGGCTTGGGAGATACGCAGTATTTT. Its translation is CASTSMEGGLGDTQYF.

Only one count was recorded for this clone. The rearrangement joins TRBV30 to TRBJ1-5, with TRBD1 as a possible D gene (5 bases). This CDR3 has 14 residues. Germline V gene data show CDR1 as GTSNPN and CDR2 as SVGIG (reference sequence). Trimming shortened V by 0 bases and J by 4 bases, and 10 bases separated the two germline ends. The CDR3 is CAWSVGQPNQPQHF. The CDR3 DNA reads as TGTGCCTGGAGTGTGGGGCAGCCAAATCAGCCCCAGCATTTT.

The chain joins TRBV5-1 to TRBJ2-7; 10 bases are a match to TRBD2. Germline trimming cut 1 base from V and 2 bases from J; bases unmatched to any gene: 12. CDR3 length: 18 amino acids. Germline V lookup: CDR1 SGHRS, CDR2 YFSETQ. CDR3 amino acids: CASSLFLAGVSSAYEQYF. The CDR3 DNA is TGCGCCAGCAGCTTGTTCCTAGCGGGAGTGAGCTCCGCCTACGAGCAGTACTTC.

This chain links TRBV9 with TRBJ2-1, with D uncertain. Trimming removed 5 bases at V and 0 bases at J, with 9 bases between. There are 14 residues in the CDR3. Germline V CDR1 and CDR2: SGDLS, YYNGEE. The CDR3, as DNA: TGTGCCAGCAGTATGGTAAGCTCCTACAATGAGCAGTTCTTC. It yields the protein CASSMVSSYNEQFF. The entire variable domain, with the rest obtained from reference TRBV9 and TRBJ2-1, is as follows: DSGVTQTPKHLITATGQRVTLRCSPRSGDLSVYWYQQSLDQGLQFLIQYYNGEERAKGNILERFSAQQFPDLHSELNLSSLELGDSALYFCASSMVSSYNEQFFGPGTRLTVL.

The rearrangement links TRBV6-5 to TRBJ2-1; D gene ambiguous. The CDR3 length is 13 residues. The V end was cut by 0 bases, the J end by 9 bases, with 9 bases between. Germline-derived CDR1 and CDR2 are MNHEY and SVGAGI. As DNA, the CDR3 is TGTGCCAGCAGTTACTCACGGACGCGTGAGCAGTTCTTC. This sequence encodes CASSYSRTREQFF.

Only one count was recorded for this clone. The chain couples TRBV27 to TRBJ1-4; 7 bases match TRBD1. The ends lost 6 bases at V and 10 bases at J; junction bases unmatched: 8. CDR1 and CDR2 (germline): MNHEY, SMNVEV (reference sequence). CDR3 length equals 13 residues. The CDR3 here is CASSLTGSGKLFF. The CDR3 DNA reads TGTGCCAGCAGCCTGACAGGGTCCGGAAAACTGTTTTTT.

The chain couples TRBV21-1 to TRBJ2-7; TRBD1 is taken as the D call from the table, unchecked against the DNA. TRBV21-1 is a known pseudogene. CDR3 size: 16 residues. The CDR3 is CASSIPRGQGVREQYF. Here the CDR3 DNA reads TGTGCCAGCAGCATCCCAAGGGGACAGGGGGTGCGAGAGCAGTACTTC.

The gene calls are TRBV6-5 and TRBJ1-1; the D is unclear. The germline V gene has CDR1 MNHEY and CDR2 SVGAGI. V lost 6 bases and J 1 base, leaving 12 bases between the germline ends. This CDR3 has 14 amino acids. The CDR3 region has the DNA TGTGCCAGCAGCAGGCAGCGGAAGAACACTGAAGCTTTCTTT. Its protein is CASSRQRKNTEAFF.